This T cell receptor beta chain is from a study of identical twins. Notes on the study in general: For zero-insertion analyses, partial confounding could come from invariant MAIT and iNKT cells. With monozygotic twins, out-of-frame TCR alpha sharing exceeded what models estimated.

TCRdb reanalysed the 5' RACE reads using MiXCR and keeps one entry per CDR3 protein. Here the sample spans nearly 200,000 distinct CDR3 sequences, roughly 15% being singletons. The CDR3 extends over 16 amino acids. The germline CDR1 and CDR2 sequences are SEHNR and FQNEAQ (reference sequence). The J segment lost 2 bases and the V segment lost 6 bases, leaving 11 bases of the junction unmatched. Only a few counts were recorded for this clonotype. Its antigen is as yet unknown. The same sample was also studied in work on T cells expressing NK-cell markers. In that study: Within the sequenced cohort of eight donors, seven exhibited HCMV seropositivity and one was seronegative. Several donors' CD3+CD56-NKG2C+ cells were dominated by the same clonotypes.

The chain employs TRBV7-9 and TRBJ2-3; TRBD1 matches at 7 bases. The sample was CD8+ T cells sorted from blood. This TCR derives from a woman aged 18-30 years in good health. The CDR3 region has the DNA TGTGCCAGCAGTTCTAACTCCGGGACAGTCACAGATACGCAGTATTTT. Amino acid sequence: CASSSNSGTVTDTQYF.